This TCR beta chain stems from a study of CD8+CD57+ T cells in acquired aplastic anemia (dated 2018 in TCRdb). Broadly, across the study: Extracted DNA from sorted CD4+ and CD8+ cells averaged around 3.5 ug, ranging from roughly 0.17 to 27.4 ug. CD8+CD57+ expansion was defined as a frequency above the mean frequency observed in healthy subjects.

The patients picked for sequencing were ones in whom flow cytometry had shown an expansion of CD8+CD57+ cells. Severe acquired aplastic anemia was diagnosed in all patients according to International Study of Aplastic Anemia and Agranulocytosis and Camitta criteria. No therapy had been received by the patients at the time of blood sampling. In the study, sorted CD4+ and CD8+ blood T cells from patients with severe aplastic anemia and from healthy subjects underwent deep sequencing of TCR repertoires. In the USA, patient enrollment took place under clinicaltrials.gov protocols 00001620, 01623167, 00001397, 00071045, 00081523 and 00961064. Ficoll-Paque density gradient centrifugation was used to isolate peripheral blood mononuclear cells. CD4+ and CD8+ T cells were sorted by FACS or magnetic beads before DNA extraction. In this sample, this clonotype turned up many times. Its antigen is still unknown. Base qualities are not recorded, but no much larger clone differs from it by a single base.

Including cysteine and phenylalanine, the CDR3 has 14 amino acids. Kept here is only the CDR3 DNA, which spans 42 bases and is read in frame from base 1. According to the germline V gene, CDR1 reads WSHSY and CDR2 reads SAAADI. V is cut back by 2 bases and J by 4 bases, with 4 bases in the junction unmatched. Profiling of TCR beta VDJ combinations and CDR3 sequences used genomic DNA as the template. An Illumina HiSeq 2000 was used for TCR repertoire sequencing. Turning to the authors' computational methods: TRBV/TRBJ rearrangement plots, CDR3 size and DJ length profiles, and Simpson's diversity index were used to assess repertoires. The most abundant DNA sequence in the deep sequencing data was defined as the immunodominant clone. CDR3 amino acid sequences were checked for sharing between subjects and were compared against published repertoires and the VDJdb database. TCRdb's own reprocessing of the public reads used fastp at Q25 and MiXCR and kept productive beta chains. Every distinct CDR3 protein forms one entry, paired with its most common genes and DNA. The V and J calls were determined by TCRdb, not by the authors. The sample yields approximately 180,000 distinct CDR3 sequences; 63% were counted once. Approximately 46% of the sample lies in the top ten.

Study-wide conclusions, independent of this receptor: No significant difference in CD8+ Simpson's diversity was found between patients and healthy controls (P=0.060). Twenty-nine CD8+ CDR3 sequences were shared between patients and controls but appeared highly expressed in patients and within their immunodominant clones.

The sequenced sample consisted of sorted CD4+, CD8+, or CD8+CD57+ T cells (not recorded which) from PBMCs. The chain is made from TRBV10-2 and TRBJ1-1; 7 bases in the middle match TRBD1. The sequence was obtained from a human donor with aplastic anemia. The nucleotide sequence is TGCGCCAGCAGTGAGGACAGGGAAATCACTGAAGCTTTCTTT. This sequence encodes CASSEDREITEAFF.